The 24 T cell receptor beta chains reported below all come from one sample, sequenced in a study of blood T cells in healthy people across ages. With a J-beta primer mix and a sample-barcoded 5' primer, a second PCR ran about 7 to 12 cycles. TCRdb reprocessed the 5' RACE reads with MiXCR, giving one entry per CDR3 protein. There are approximately 1.5 million distinct CDR3 sequences in the sample; approximately 43% occur only once, and around 4% lies in the top ten. Sequencing input: blood. All receptors come from a young woman in good health.

The chain joins TRBV20-1 to TRBJ1-2; possible D gene TRBD1, 6 bases. The germline CDR1 and CDR2 sequences are DFQATT and SNEGSKA (reference sequence). This CDR3 region has 13 residues. Trimming took 0 bases from V and 6 from J, leaving 11 bases between them. The CDR3 DNA reads as TGCAGTGCTAGAGATACGGCAGGGGATGGCTACACCTTC. Protein product: CSARDTAGDGYTF.

J is TRBJ1-5 and V is TRBV7-2, with 8 bases aligning to TRBD1. The germline gives CDR1 SGHTA, CDR2 FQGNSA. This CDR3 has 15 residues. J gave up 6 bases and V 5 bases, and 9 bases lay outside the gene matches. The CDR3 DNA sequence: TGTGCCAGCAGCCCAAGACAGGGGACTAGTCAGCCCCAGCATTTT. This encodes CASSPRQGTSQPQHF.

This chain uses TRBV5-1 with TRBJ2-3; 9 bases align to TRBD2. V shed 1 base, J shed 2 bases, and the junction held 5 bases outside the gene matches. This CDR3 has 16 amino acids. Germline V gene sequence: CDR1 SGHRS, CDR2 YFSETQ. CDR3 sequence (DNA): TGCGCCAGCAGCTTGCTTAGCGGGGGACACACAGATACGCAGTATTTT. This sequence encodes CASSLLSGGHTDTQYF. The full variable domain, completed using reference TRBV5-1 and TRBJ2-3, is KAGVTQTPRYLIKTRGQQVTLSCSPISGHRSVSWYQQTPGQGLQFLFEYFSETQRNKGNFPGRFSGRQFSNSRSEMNVSTLELGDSALYLCASSLLSGGHTDTQYFGPGTRLTVL.

A few counts support this clonotype. The V gene is TRBV4-1, the J gene TRBJ2-1; 8 nucleotides align to TRBD1. CDR3 length equals 17 residues. Germline values: CDR1 MGHRA, CDR2 YSYEKL. With V trimmed by 2 bases and J by 2 bases, 8 bases remained unmatched. The CDR3 spells CASSQWTGKGTYNEQFF. CDR3 nucleotide sequence: TGCGCCAGCAGCCAATGGACAGGGAAAGGGACCTACAATGAGCAGTTCTTC.

This clonotype was recorded only once. The germline gene is not matched at one end of the junction; a read error may be the cause. The J gene is TRBJ1-2, the V gene TRBV4-1; unclear D gene. Germline CDR1 reads MGHRA; CDR2 reads YSYEKL. The CDR3 length is 14 residues. CDR3 nucleotide sequence: TGCGCCAGCAGCCCGCTAAGAGGCAGAAGTGGCCACACCTTC. Protein product: CASSPLRGRSGHTF.

The chain is built from TRBV12-3 or TRBV12-4 and TRBJ2-5, with TRBD1 identical over 12 bases. The CDR3 spans 15 residues. V was pared by 8 bases and J by 5 bases, with 9 bases of the junction left unmatched. The CDR3 here is CASGPGTGGVETQYF. As DNA, the CDR3 is TGTGCCAGCGGCCCTGGGACAGGGGGCGTCGAGACCCAGTACTTC.

The J gene is TRBJ2-7, the V gene TRBV4-1; TRBD2 agrees at 10 bases. V shed 1 base and J 0 bases; nucleotides not matched to a gene: 9. Germline V CDR1 and CDR2: MGHRA, YSYEKL. This CDR3 region has 18 residues. The CDR3 DNA reads as TGCGCCAGCAGCCAAGCCCAAATAGCGGGAGGCCTCTCCTACGAGCAGTACTTC. Translated, it gives CASSQAQIAGGLSYEQYF.

V usage is TRBV4-3 and J usage is TRBJ2-1; 8 bases are shared with TRBD2. Looked up from germline, CDR1 is LGHNA and CDR2 is YSLEER. Losses at the gene ends were 2 bases for V and 12 bases for J; bases not matched to a gene: 12. CDR3 length: 15 residues. CDR3 sequence: CASSQSLLAGGSQFF. The DNA of the CDR3 is TGCGCCAGCAGCCAATCCCTGCTGGCGGGGGGTTCGCAGTTCTTC.

This chain joins TRBV12-3 or TRBV12-4 and TRBJ2-7; no firm D call. V was clipped by 6 bases and J by 7 bases, with 16 bases between them. The CDR3 totals 13 residues. The CDR3 protein is CASSRPAVWEQYF. The CDR3 bases are TGTGCCAGCAGCAGGCCCGCCGTGTGGGAGCAGTACTTC.

There are a few counts of this clonotype. The genes are TRBV12-3 or TRBV12-4 and TRBJ2-1; D perhaps matches TRBD2 (7 bases). The CDR3 has 17 amino acids. Trimming cost V 1 base and J 1 base, with 14 bases left between them. As DNA, the CDR3 is TGTGCCAGCAGTTTAGGGGGGGGGCGGGTGTCCTACAATGAGCAGTTCTTC. This codes for CASSLGGGRVSYNEQFF.

The chain is built from TRBV7-9 and TRBJ1-4; D is unclear. This CDR3 comprises 15 residues. The V gene lost 4 bases and the J gene lost 3 bases, with 12 bases spanning the gap. CDR1 is SEHNR, CDR2 FQNEAQ, per germline (reference sequence). The CDR3 reads CASSSSADSNEKLFF. The CDR3 nucleotides are TGTGCCAGCAGCTCCTCTGCGGACTCTAATGAAAAACTGTTTTTT.

This clonotype occurred a few times. V and J are TRBV12-3 or TRBV12-4 and TRBJ1-1; D is ambiguous. The V end was cut by 6 bases, the J end by 2 bases, with 7 bases between. The CDR3 sequence is 12 residues long. CDR3 region: CASSAANTEAFF. CDR3 in DNA: TGTGCCAGCAGCGCTGCTAACACTGAAGCTTTCTTT.

The rearrangement uses TRBV6-2 or TRBV6-3 and TRBJ2-5; D might be TRBD1 or TRBD2, each matching 6 bases. Trimming shortened V by 7 bases and J by 10 bases, and 25 bases separated the two germline ends. The V gene's germline CDR1 is MNHEY and CDR2 SVGEGT. The CDR3 runs to 15 residues. The CDR3: CASTLSGGIQGIQYF. For the CDR3, the DNA is TGTGCCAGCACCCTATCCGGCGGGATTCAGGGGATCCAGTACTTC.

The chain recombines TRBV20-1 with TRBJ1-6; D ambiguous. Trimming took off 6 bases at V and 8 bases at J, with 17 bases between the two ends. Per the germline V gene, CDR1 is DFQATT and CDR2 is SNEGSKA (reference sequence). There are 14 residues in the CDR3. The CDR3 nucleotides read TGCAGTGCGAACCCGGGAGCTGGAGATTCACCCCTCCACTTT. Encoded protein: CSANPGAGDSPLHF.

The chain carries TRBV20-1 and TRBJ1-5, with 7 bases fitting TRBD1. The CDR3 length is 13 residues. In germline, CDR1 is DFQATT, CDR2 SNEGSKA (reference sequence). Trimming took 6 bases from V and 4 from J; bases not matched to a gene: 6. CDR3: CSAINRGNQPQHF. Here the CDR3 DNA reads TGCAGTGCAATCAACAGGGGAAATCAGCCCCAGCATTTT.

This chain joins TRBV12-3 or TRBV12-4 and TRBJ1-2, with a weak D call TRBD1 (5 bases). The CDR3 spans 14 residues. V lost 7 bases to trimming and J lost 0 bases, with 12 bases between them. The CDR3 nucleotides read TGTGCCAGCACCTCTGACAGATCTAACTATGGCTACACCTTC. Translated: CASTSDRSNYGYTF.

The chain employs TRBV29-1 and TRBJ1-5; maybe TRBD1 (6 bases). This CDR3 has 13 amino acids. Germline V gene sequence: CDR1 SQVTM, CDR2 ANQGSEA. Trimming cost V 6 bases and J 1 base, with 10 bases left between them. Here the CDR3 DNA reads TGCAGCGTGCTGGGACAAAGCAATCAGCCCCAGCATTTT. Translation gives CSVLGQSNQPQHF.

There are a few counts of this clonotype. V is TRBV7-2 and J is TRBJ2-5; unclear D gene. Looked up from germline, CDR1 is SGHTA and CDR2 is FQGNSA. V lost 1 base and J 5 bases, leaving 8 bases between the germline ends. The CDR3 contains 13 residues. CDR3 nucleotides: TGTGCCAGCAGCTTAGAGGTGGGGGAGACCCAGTACTTC. Translated, it gives CASSLEVGETQYF.

This clonotype was detected only a few times. This chain uses TRBV24-1 with TRBJ2-3; D is undetermined. Trimming removed 4 bases at V and 6 bases at J, with 16 bases between. Germline values: CDR1 KGHDR, CDR2 SFDVKD. The CDR3 extends over 15 amino acids. CDR3 sequence: CATSDRLGEADTQYF. In DNA form, the CDR3 reads TGTGCCACCAGTGACCGACTCGGCGAGGCGGATACGCAGTATTTT.

This chain uses TRBV25-1 with TRBJ1-5; no definite D call. Trimming stripped 5 bases from V and 7 bases from J, with 12 bases between. There are 13 residues in the CDR3. CDR1 is MGHDK, CDR2 SYGVNS, per germline. DNA for the CDR3: TGTGCCAGCAGTAGAAACGGAGGACAGCCCCAGCATTTT. It yields the protein CASSRNGGQPQHF.

The rearrangement links TRBV27 to TRBJ2-6; D remains ambiguous. V was pared by 8 bases and J by 0 bases, with 11 bases between. CDR1 and CDR2 (germline): MNHEY, SMNVEV (reference sequence). The CDR3 covers 15 residues. DNA of the CDR3: TGTGCCAGCGGGTTGGTGGGCTCTGGGGCCAACGTCCTGACTTTC. It codes for CASGLVGSGANVLTF.

The J gene is TRBJ2-2, the V gene TRBV28; TRBD1 is a possible D gene (6 bases). CDR3 size: 14 residues. V was trimmed by 3 bases and J by 7 bases, leaving 12 bases between them. The germline V gene has CDR1 MDHEN and CDR2 SYDVKM. The CDR3, as DNA: TGTGCCAGCAGTTTCCGCAGGGGTCACGGGGAGCTGTTTTTT. Translating it yields CASSFRRGHGELFF.

V is TRBV11-1 and J is TRBJ2-4; 8 bases align to TRBD2. This CDR3 is 16 amino acids long. V was clipped by 7 bases and J by 1 base; unmatched bases: 9. Germline CDR1 is SGHAT and CDR2 is FQDESV (reference sequence). CDR3 DNA sequence: TGTGCCAGCAACAGACCCAAGCGGGGGGCCAAAAACATTCAGTACTTC. It yields the protein CASNRPKRGAKNIQYF.

V and J are TRBV7-8 and TRBJ1-6; D remains ambiguous. CDR3 length: 13 residues. The germline CDR1 and CDR2 sequences are SGHVS and FQNEAQ. V was cut by 5 bases and J by 10 bases, with 12 bases left in between. The CDR3 nucleotides read TGTGCCAGCAGCCCCCTGACGGTGTCACCCCTCCACTTT. It encodes CASSPLTVSPLHF. The complete variable domain, with remaining parts taken from reference TRBV7-8 and TRBJ1-6, reads GAGVSQSPRYKVAKRGQDVALRCDPISGHVSLFWYQQALGQGPEFLTYFQNEAQLDKSGLPSDRFFAERPEGSVSTLKIQRTQQEDSAVYLCASSPLTVSPLHFGNGTRLTVT.